Presented here are 10 T cell receptor beta chains from one specimen sequenced in a study of cytomegalovirus exposure and HLA in healthy donors. This PCR relied on a set of 60 Vbeta primers and 13 Jbeta primers. Sequenced by immunoSEQ multiplex PCR; TCRdb stores in-frame clones only, minus some. The sample lists approximately 200,000 clones; about 74% were seen once. The source material was PBMCs. Receptors originate from a man in his forties in good health and CMV-seronegative.

This clone was seen just once. This chain uses TRBV11-3 with TRBJ2-1; D might be TRBD2 (6 bases). Trimming stripped 3 bases from V and 2 bases from J, with 8 bases between. CDR3 size: 14 residues. Germline V gene data show CDR1 as SGHNT and CDR2 as YENEEA. For the CDR3, the DNA is TGTGCCAGCAGCTTGGGGGGTCCCTACAATGAGCAGTTCTTC. It codes for CASSLGGPYNEQFF.

The V call is TRBV2, the J call TRBJ2-1; D is possibly TRBD2 (5 bases). The germline V and J ends were trimmed by 0 bases and 8 bases, with 5 bases remaining between them. The germline gives CDR1 SNHLY, CDR2 FYNNEI. The CDR3 runs to 12 residues. The CDR3 nucleotides read TGTGCCAGCAGTGAAGCGAGGGATGAGCAGTTCTTC. This encodes CASSEARDEQFF.

Remarks on this clone: Other DNA sequences in the sample encode the same CDR3. The chain employs TRBV4-3 and TRBJ2-5; possibly TRBD2 for D (7 bases). Germline CDR1 reads LGHNA; CDR2 reads YSLEER. The V end lost 1 base, the J end lost 4 bases, and 10 bases lay between the germline ends. The CDR3 extends over 14 amino acids. CDR3 bases: TGCGCCAGCAGCCAAGGGGGGGGCGGAGAGACCCAGTACTTC. It yields the protein CASSQGGGGETQYF.

The CDR3 bases are TGCGCCAGCAGCTTCTCTTCTGGAAACACCATATATTTT. Its translation is CASSFSSGNTIYF. The chain joins TRBV4-3 to TRBJ1-3; no definite D call. CDR1 and CDR2 from the germline V gene are LGHNA and YSLEER. The CDR3 is made up of 13 amino acids. V was clipped by 5 bases and J by 1 base, with 6 bases between them.

This clone was counted a few times. This rearrangement joins TRBV19 to TRBJ1-1; D possibly corresponds to TRBD1 (6 bases). The CDR3 sequence is 13 residues long. Trimming took off 9 bases at V and 0 bases at J, with 11 bases between the two ends. Germline values: CDR1 LNHDA, CDR2 SQIVND (reference sequence). The CDR3 DNA follows: TGTGCCAGCGATGGACAGATGAACACTGAAGCTTTCTTT. Protein sequence: CASDGQMNTEAFF. Full variable domain (missing parts from reference TRBV19 and TRBJ1-1): DGGITQSPKYLFRKEGQNVTLSCEQNLNHDAMYWYRQDPGQGLRLIYYSQIVNDFQKGDIAEGYSVSREKKESFPLTVTSAQKNPTAFYLCASDGQMNTEAFFGQGTRLTVV.

The chain links TRBV7-6 to TRBJ1-1; D unclear. The CDR3 is made up of 14 amino acids. Germline V lookup: CDR1 SGHVS, CDR2 FNYEAQ. Trimming left V 0 bases short and J 9 bases short, with 14 bases between. This CDR3 reads CASSLAGRRDQAFF. CDR3 in DNA: TGTGCCAGCAGCTTAGCAGGTCGGAGGGATCAAGCTTTCTTT.

As concerns this clone: In the same sample, other DNA sequences code for this CDR3. The chain has TRBV6-1 and TRBJ1-6; perhaps TRBD1 as D (5 bases). The germline CDR1 and CDR2 sequences are MNHNS and SASEGT. The CDR3 runs 14 residues. Between the trimmed V and J ends, which lost 6 bases and 7 bases, there was a span of 13 bases. For the CDR3, the DNA is TGTGCCAGCAGGGGGCAGGTAAGCAATTCACCCCTCCACTTT. Its protein product is CASRGQVSNSPLHF.

The V gene is TRBV4-3, the J gene TRBJ1-2; TRBD1 matches 7 bases. The CDR3 is 15 residues long. Germline CDR1 reads LGHNA; CDR2 reads YSLEER. The V and J ends lost 0 bases and 6 bases, in that order; junction bases with no gene match: 7. The CDR3 reads CASSQDLTGANGYTF. The CDR3 DNA reads as TGCGCCAGCAGCCAAGATCTTACAGGGGCTAATGGCTACACCTTC.

This chain joins TRBV18 and TRBJ1-1; D unclear. The CDR3 spans 14 residues. The V gene lost 4 bases and the J gene lost 1 base, with 10 bases spanning the gap. The germline CDR1 and CDR2 sequences are KGHSH and LQKENI. The CDR3 here is CASSRPSQNTEAFF. For the CDR3, the DNA is TGTGCCAGCTCACGACCTTCCCAGAACACTGAAGCTTTCTTT.

This clone was recorded once. This chain connects TRBV19 to TRBJ2-1, with D perhaps TRBD1 (6 bases). The germline V gene has CDR1 LNHDA and CDR2 SQIVND (reference sequence). The CDR3 has 19 amino acids. Trimming cost V 6 bases and J 3 bases, with 27 bases left between them. CDR3 region: CASSLQGPEAGVFYNEQFF. CDR3 sequence (DNA): TGTGCCAGTAGCCTACAGGGACCAGAAGCAGGGGTTTTCTACAATGAGCAGTTCTTC.